The 31 T cell receptor beta chains below come from one sample, sequenced in a study of blood T cell repertoires in COVID-19. Produced via immunoSEQ multiplex PCR; TCRdb's table is partial and in-frame only. The repertoire holds approximately 210,000 clones, with almost 85% as singletons. The specimen sequenced was peripheral blood. These receptors all stem from a woman aged 35 to 49 with acute or convalescent COVID-19.

The chain has TRBV19 and TRBJ1-2, with TRBD1 identical over 9 bases. V was clipped by 9 bases and J by 10 bases; unmatched bases: 9. The CDR3 is 12 residues long. Germline V gives CDR1 LNHDA, CDR2 SQIVND (reference sequence). As DNA, the CDR3 is TGTGCCAGCCGGGACAGGGAGAAAGACTACACCTTC. It translates to CASRDREKDYTF.

V and J are TRBV29-1 and TRBJ1-2; perhaps TRBD1 as D (5 bases). CDR3 length: 15 residues. V lost 2 bases to trimming and J lost 4 bases, with 17 bases between them. CDR1 and CDR2 from the germline V gene are SQVTM and ANQGSEA. The CDR3 region is CSVEKEGQGSYGYTF. For the CDR3, the DNA is TGCAGCGTTGAAAAGGAGGGCCAGGGTAGCTATGGCTACACCTTC. Full variable domain (outside the CDR3, taken from reference TRBV29-1 and TRBJ1-2): SAVISQKPSRDICQRGTSLTIQCQVDSQVTMMFWYRQQPGQSLTLIATANQGSEATYESGFVIDKFPISRPNLTFSTLTVSNMSPEDSSIYLCSVEKEGQGSYGYTFGSGTRLTVV.

The genes are TRBV9 and TRBJ2-3; D is possibly TRBD2 (5 bases). V was cut by 0 bases and J by 3 bases, with 11 bases left in between. The CDR3 extends over 15 amino acids. Germline CDR1 is SGDLS and CDR2 is YYNGEE. DNA of the CDR3: TGTGCCAGCAGCGTAGAGGTTAGGGAGACAGATACGCAGTATTTT. Amino acids: CASSVEVRETDTQYF.

The V call is TRBV3-1 (or the pseudogene TRBV3-2), the J call TRBJ2-4, with 10 positions matching TRBD2. Germline CDR1 reads LGHDT; CDR2 reads YNNKEL (reference sequence). This CDR3 has 18 amino acids. V was pared by 0 bases and J by 0 bases, with 5 bases of the junction left unmatched. CDR3: CASSQEDTSGEAKNIQYF. CDR3 in DNA: TGTGCCAGCAGCCAAGAGGATACTAGCGGGGAAGCCAAAAACATTCAGTACTTC.

The V and J genes are TRBV25-1 and TRBJ2-1; D call uncertain. The germline V gene encodes CDR1 MGHDK and CDR2 SYGVNS. The CDR3 is 13 residues long. V was cut by 1 base and J by 9 bases, with 10 bases left in between. The CDR3 here is CASSESEQREQFF. CDR3 DNA sequence: TGTGCCAGCAGTGAATCGGAGCAGCGTGAGCAGTTCTTC.

The rearrangement uses TRBV2 and TRBJ2-6; TRBD1 aligns across 9 bases. The CDR3 length is 17 residues. Germline V gene lookup returns CDR1 SNHLY and CDR2 FYNNEI. V shed 6 bases and J 0 bases; nucleotides not matched to a gene: 6. The CDR3 bases are TGTGCCAGCAGCGCGGACAGGGGCCCCTCTGGGGCCAACGTCCTGACTTTC. This codes for CASSADRGPSGANVLTF.

The table lists this clone with a count of one. The V and J genes are TRBV2 and TRBJ2-7, with 8 positions matching TRBD1. With V trimmed by 7 bases and J by 6 bases, 11 bases remained unmatched. The CDR3 spans 14 residues. In germline, CDR1 is SNHLY, CDR2 FYNNEI. The CDR3 sequence is CASTTIGQGSEQYF. CDR3 DNA: TGTGCCAGCACTACCATCGGACAGGGTAGCGAGCAGTACTTC. Full variable domain (missing parts from reference TRBV2 and TRBJ2-7): EPEVTQTPSHQVTQMGQEVILRCVPISNHLYFYWYRQILGQKVEFLVSFYNNEISEKSEIFDDQFSVERPDGSNFTLKIRSTKLEDSAMYFCASTTIGQGSEQYFGPGTRLTVT.

The chain recombines TRBV9 with TRBJ2-3; 8 nucleotides align to TRBD2. The CDR3 sequence is 14 residues long. Germline loops: CDR1 SGDLS, CDR2 YYNGEE. J gave up 5 bases and V 3 bases, and 5 bases lay outside the gene matches. The CDR3 is CASSAREGRDTQYF. Here the CDR3 DNA reads TGTGCCAGCAGCGCCCGGGAGGGCCGAGATACGCAGTATTTT.

V gene TRBV4-3 combines with J gene TRBJ2-7; TRBD2 matches at 11 bases. Germline lookup yields CDR1 LGHNA and CDR2 YSLEER. V trimming: 0 bases; J trimming: 5 bases; junction bases outside the gene matches: 9. This CDR3 has 17 residues. The CDR3 sequence: CASSQEKTSGSFHEQYF. Here the CDR3 DNA reads TGCGCCAGCAGCCAAGAAAAAACTAGCGGGAGTTTCCACGAGCAGTACTTC.

This clone was found many times. This chain links TRBV19 with TRBJ1-1; no clear D gene. The CDR3 sequence is 15 residues long. Germline V gene data show CDR1 as LNHDA and CDR2 as SQIVND (reference sequence). Trimming took 5 bases from V and 4 from J, leaving 17 bases between them. The CDR3 sequence is CASSEFGEGGTEAFF. DNA for the CDR3: TGTGCCAGTAGTGAGTTTGGGGAGGGAGGCACTGAAGCTTTCTTT.

V is TRBV6-5 and J is TRBJ2-5; the D is unclear. V gave up 5 bases and J gave up 5 bases, with 9 bases separating them. The CDR3 consists of 12 residues. Germline CDR1 and CDR2: MNHEY and SVGAGI. In DNA, the CDR3 is TGTGCCAGCAGTCGGGTCGGGGAGACCCAGTACTTC. Translating gives CASSRVGETQYF.

This clone is a singleton in its sample. This chain connects TRBV30 to TRBJ1-1; maybe TRBD1 (5 bases). The germline V and J ends were trimmed by 3 bases and 6 bases, with 11 bases remaining between them. The germline CDR1 and CDR2 sequences are GTSNPN and SVGIG (reference sequence). The CDR3 loop spans 12 amino acids. CDR3 in DNA: TGTGCCTGGAGATCAGCGGGGCCTGAAGCTTTCTTT. Protein: CAWRSAGPEAFF. Full variable domain (outside the CDR3, taken from reference TRBV30 and TRBJ1-1): SQTIHQWPATLVQPVGSPLSLECTVEGTSNPNLYWYRQAAGRGLQLLFYSVGIGQISSEVPQNLSASRPQDRQFILSSKKLLLSDSGFYLCAWRSAGPEAFFGQGTRLTVV.

The chain uses TRBV18 and TRBJ2-7; perhaps TRBD2 as D (6 bases). Germline lookup yields CDR1 KGHSH and CDR2 LQKENI. The CDR3 totals 15 residues. V shed 3 bases and J shed 3 bases, with 15 bases lying between them. The CDR3 loop reads CASSPSAGNVYEQYF. In nucleotides, the CDR3 is TGTGCCAGCTCACCCTCGGCGGGAAACGTCTACGAGCAGTACTTC.

At least ten counts were recorded for this clone. Written as DNA, the CDR3 is TGTGCCAGCAGTTTCGGGGATCGGAATCAGCCCCAGCATTTT. It encodes CASSFGDRNQPQHF. The chain employs TRBV27 and TRBJ1-5; D remains ambiguous. Trimming pared 3 bases from V and 4 bases from J, leaving 10 bases between. Germline CDR1 is MNHEY and CDR2 is SMNVEV (reference sequence). The CDR3 spans 14 residues.

V and J are TRBV29-1 and TRBJ2-3; D not resolved. CDR1 is SQVTM, CDR2 ANQGSEA, per germline. V lost 3 bases, J lost 0 bases, and 10 bases lay in between. The length of the CDR3 is 14 residues. The CDR3 loop reads CSVDLFGSTDTQYF. The DNA for the CDR3 is TGCAGCGTTGATTTGTTCGGGAGCACAGATACGCAGTATTTT.

The chain links TRBV28 to TRBJ2-1; D is possibly TRBD2 (5 bases). CDR3 length equals 16 residues. Germline CDR1 is MDHEN and CDR2 is SYDVKM. Trimming pared 5 bases from V and 5 bases from J, leaving 19 bases between. CDR3 amino acids: CASSALPGKEDNEQFF. Here the CDR3 DNA reads TGTGCCAGCAGTGCACTACCGGGAAAGGAAGACAATGAGCAGTTCTTC.

This chain connects TRBV6-2 or TRBV6-3 to TRBJ2-5, with 7 nucleotides matching TRBD2. This CDR3 comprises 19 residues. Germline values: CDR1 MNHEY, CDR2 SVGEGT. After removal of 2 bases from V and 4 bases from J, the junction contained 19 bases not matched to a gene. CDR3: CASSYPISVGGPFGETQYF. CDR3 in DNA: TGTGCCAGCAGTTACCCAATTAGCGTGGGAGGGCCGTTCGGAGAGACCCAGTACTTC.

The V gene is TRBV7-2, the J gene TRBJ2-7, with D uncertain. The CDR3 sequence is 13 residues long. Per germline, CDR1 SGHTA and CDR2 FQGNSA. The V end lost 4 bases, the J end lost 5 bases, and 12 bases lay between the germline ends. The DNA of the CDR3 is TGTGCCAGCAGCTCGTCAGCGTCCCACGAGCAGTACTTC. This sequence encodes CASSSSASHEQYF.

V and J are TRBV19 and TRBJ2-7; 9 bases are a match to TRBD1. In germline, CDR1 is LNHDA, CDR2 SQIVND (reference sequence). This CDR3 is built from 14 residues. The ends lost 6 bases at V and 6 bases at J; junction bases unmatched: 9. Here the CDR3 reads CASRSQGARSEQYF. The CDR3 DNA follows: TGTGCCAGTAGGTCACAGGGGGCTCGGAGCGAGCAGTACTTC.

This chain connects TRBV19 to TRBJ1-3; D remains unclear. Germline V lookup: CDR1 LNHDA, CDR2 SQIVND (reference sequence). V was trimmed by 9 bases and J by 0 bases, leaving 21 bases between them. CDR3 length: 17 residues. CDR3 in amino acids: CASNTLSRGTSGNTIYF. The CDR3 DNA is TGTGCCAGCAATACATTATCTCGGGGAACCTCTGGAAACACCATATATTTT.

V is TRBV5-1 and J is TRBJ2-7, with D maybe TRBD2 (5 bases). Between the trimmed V and J ends, which lost 3 bases and 6 bases, there was a span of 25 bases. Germline V gives CDR1 SGHRS, CDR2 YFSETQ. The CDR3 length is 17 residues. DNA for the CDR3: TGCGCCAGCAGCTCGGGCGGAGGAGTCGCCCCAGGTGGCGAGCAGTACTTC. Its translation: CASSSGGGVAPGGEQYF.

The chain employs TRBV5-4 and TRBJ2-7; weak D call: TRBD1 (6 bases). The CDR3 sequence is 12 residues long. CDR1 and CDR2 (germline): SGHNT, YYREEE (reference sequence). The germline V and J ends were trimmed by 4 bases and 3 bases, with 8 bases remaining between them. The CDR3 DNA reads TGTGCCAGCAGCGAGACAGGCTACGAGCAGTACTTC. Residues: CASSETGYEQYF. The complete variable domain, with remaining parts taken from reference TRBV5-4 and TRBJ2-7, reads ETGVTQSPTHLIKTRGQQVTLRCSSQSGHNTVSWYQQALGQGPQFIFQYYREEENGRGNFPPRFSGLQFPNYSSELNVNALELDDSALYLCASSETGYEQYFGPGTRLTVT.

The V and J genes are TRBV12-5 and TRBJ2-7, with 10 bases lining up with TRBD2. The CDR3 consists of 16 residues. Trimming took 5 bases from V and 2 from J; bases not matched to a gene: 9. Germline V gene data show CDR1 as LGHNT and CDR2 as FRNRAP. The CDR3 sequence: CASGPSGLAETYEQYF. CDR3 in DNA: TGTGCTAGTGGTCCCTCAGGACTAGCGGAAACCTACGAGCAGTACTTC.

This chain connects TRBV18 to TRBJ2-3; 7 nucleotides match TRBD2. V lost 3 bases and J lost 0; bases outside the gene matches: 9. The CDR3 contains 17 residues. CDR1 is KGHSH and CDR2 is LQKENI in the germline V gene. CDR3 bases: TGTGCCAGCTCACCTAATCATGCTAGCGGAAGCACAGATACGCAGTATTTT. Protein product: CASSPNHASGSTDTQYF.

In this sample, this clone turned up a few times. This sequence joins TRBV5-1 and TRBJ2-7; TRBD1 agrees at 7 bases. Germline V gene sequence: CDR1 SGHRS, CDR2 YFSETQ. This CDR3 spans 16 amino acids. The trim removed 0 bases at V and 0 bases at J, leaving 6 bases unmatched. The CDR3 bases are TGCGCCAGCAGCTTGGCAGGGGGTGTCAGCTCCTACGAGCAGTACTTC. This sequence encodes CASSLAGGVSSYEQYF. The full variable domain, its missing parts supplied by reference TRBV5-1 and TRBJ2-7, is KAGVTQTPRYLIKTRGQQVTLSCSPISGHRSVSWYQQTPGQGLQFLFEYFSETQRNKGNFPGRFSGRQFSNSRSEMNVSTLELGDSALYLCASSLAGGVSSYEQYFGPGTRLTVT.

This chain joins TRBV15 and TRBJ1-2; D possibly corresponds to TRBD1 (5 bases). CDR3 length equals 12 residues. CDR1 and CDR2 from the germline V gene are LNHNV and YYDKDF (reference sequence). V shed 4 bases and J shed 4 bases, with 7 bases lying between them. The CDR3 DNA reads as TGTGCCACCAGCATGGGGGGCTATGGCTACACCTTC. It is translated as CATSMGGYGYTF. The full variable domain, with the rest looked up from reference TRBV15 and TRBJ1-2, is DAMVIQNPRYQVTQFGKPVTLSCSQTLNHNVMYWYQQKSSQAPKLLFHYYDKDFNNEADTPDNFQSRRPNTSFCFLDIRSPGLGDTAMYLCATSMGGYGYTFGSGTRLTVV.

This chain links TRBV7-2 with TRBJ2-7; TRBD2 matches 14 bases. Germline CDR1 SGHTA, CDR2 FQGNSA. The CDR3 is 19 residues long. Losses at the gene ends were 4 bases for V and 0 bases for J; bases not matched to a gene: 11. CDR3 in DNA: TGTGCCAGCAGCTCGCAACCGGGACTAGCGGGAGTAAGCTCCTACGAGCAGTACTTC. Translated, it gives CASSSQPGLAGVSSYEQYF.

The chain couples TRBV4-1 to TRBJ2-3, with unresolved D. Deletions cut 3 bases from V and 2 bases from J, with 3 bases between. CDR1 MGHRA and CDR2 YSYEKL come from the germline V gene. The CDR3 totals 12 residues. The CDR3 nucleotides are TGCGCCAGCAGCCAGTACACAGATACGCAGTATTTT. It codes for CASSQYTDTQYF.

The rearrangement joins TRBV5-1 to TRBJ1-1; 9 bases are a match to TRBD1. V lost 1 base, J lost 4 bases, and 8 bases stayed unmatched. The CDR3 sequence is 16 residues long. Looked up from germline, CDR1 is SGHRS and CDR2 is YFSETQ. Here the CDR3 DNA reads TGCGCCAGCAGCTTGCTGGACAGGGGCATCGGCACTGAAGCTTTCTTT. Protein sequence: CASSLLDRGIGTEAFF.

This clone was picked up many times. The CDR3 DNA sequence: TGTGCCAGCAGTGACGGGACTAGCAATGAGCAGTTCTTC. Its protein is CASSDGTSNEQFF. The V gene is TRBV6-4, the J gene TRBJ2-1, with TRBD2 matching 8 bases. The CDR3 spans 13 residues. Trimming cost V 2 bases and J 6 bases; bases outside gene matches: 0. Germline loops: CDR1 MRHNA, CDR2 SNTAGT.

The rearrangement uses TRBV15 and TRBJ1-2; TRBD1 is a possible D gene (5 bases). V gave up 4 bases and J gave up 4 bases, with 10 bases separating them. CDR1 is LNHNV, CDR2 YYDKDF, per germline (reference sequence). The CDR3 is 13 amino acids. The DNA for the CDR3 is TGTGCCACCAGCACCCCAGACAGCTATGGCTACACCTTC. It yields the protein CATSTPDSYGYTF.